This T cell receptor (beta chain) derives from a study of OX40 agonist ivuxolimab in advanced cancers. Trimming left V 0 bases short and J 0 bases short, with 18 bases between. The CDR3 runs to 20 residues. Germline V gene sequence: CDR1 WNHNN, CDR2 SYGVQD (reference sequence). The method was immunoSEQ multiplex PCR; TCRdb's version includes in-frame clones alone and lacks a portion of them. The sample has around 69,000 clones, roughly 85% seen once. The sequences come from CD4+ or CD8+ T cells sorted from blood, collected in a trial of the OX40 agonist ivuxolimab. V is TRBV10-1 and J is TRBJ2-6; D perhaps matches TRBD1 (5 bases). This receptor was obtained from an adult with an advanced solid tumor such as melanoma, head and neck, liver or kidney cancer. The CDR3 sequence is CASSESSGQGTSSGANVLTF. The CDR3 coding sequence is TGCGCCAGCAGTGAGTCCTCTGGGCAGGGTACGAGCTCTGGGGCCAACGTCCTGACTTTC.